These 14 T cell receptor beta chains were all obtained from the same sample, sequenced in a study of blood T cell repertoires in COVID-19. Assay: immunoSEQ multiplex PCR; the TCRdb copy retains only in-frame clones and omits some. Among approximately 250,000 clones listed, 88% were seen once. The material sequenced was PBMCs or T cells enriched from blood (not recorded which). The receptor source for this set is a woman between 40 and 55 years old with acute COVID-19.

The chain joins TRBV18 to TRBJ1-6; D perhaps matches TRBD1 (6 bases). Germline V gene data show CDR1 as KGHSH and CDR2 as LQKENI. Trimming removed 2 bases from V and 6 bases from J, with 20 bases in between. This CDR3 has 18 residues. CDR3 residues: CASSPAVAWGLGNSPLHF. CDR3 nucleotide sequence: TGTGCCAGCTCACCAGCGGTGGCCTGGGGGCTGGGTAATTCACCCCTCCACTTT.

The V and J genes are TRBV7-9 and TRBJ1-6; D is possibly TRBD1 (6 bases). The CDR3 has 15 amino acids. V lost 6 bases and J 7 bases, leaving 16 bases between the germline ends. Germline V gene lookup returns CDR1 SEHNR and CDR2 FQNEAQ (reference sequence). The CDR3: CASSRGARWNSPLHF. In DNA, the CDR3 is TGTGCCAGCAGTCGGGGGGCAAGGTGGAATTCACCCCTCCACTTT.

The chain links TRBV9 to TRBJ1-2; D possibly corresponds to TRBD1 (6 bases). The CDR3 runs 18 residues. Trimming stripped 4 bases from V and 0 bases from J, with 22 bases between. CDR1 and CDR2 from the germline V gene are SGDLS and YYNGEE. This CDR3 reads CASSSPGVVGEANYGYTF. For the CDR3, the DNA is TGTGCCAGCAGCTCCCCAGGGGTCGTAGGGGAAGCTAACTATGGCTACACCTTC.

This chain connects TRBV6-1 to TRBJ2-1; 8 bases align to TRBD2. V was clipped by 1 base and J by 4 bases; unmatched bases: 12. Germline CDR1 is MNHNS and CDR2 is SASEGT. The CDR3 spans 18 residues. The DNA for the CDR3 is TGTGCCAGCAGTGAAGAGGGACACAGGCTAGCGGGTTACAATGAGCAGTTCTTC. Amino acid sequence: CASSEEGHRLAGYNEQFF.

The chain links TRBV10-2 to TRBJ1-5; 8 bases fit TRBD1. Germline assignment: CDR1 WSHSY and CDR2 SAAADI. The CDR3 contains 14 residues. The V and J ends lost 3 bases and 4 bases, in that order; junction bases with no gene match: 2. This CDR3 is CASSDRTGNQPQHF. The CDR3 nucleotides read TGCGCCAGCAGTGACCGGACAGGGAATCAGCCCCAGCATTTT.

This chain links TRBV12-3 or TRBV12-4 with TRBJ2-1; D gene unclear. V was pared by 5 bases and J by 6 bases, with 8 bases between. This CDR3 is built from 12 residues. In nucleotides, the CDR3 is TGTGCCAGCAGTCCTAAGCTCAATGAGCAGTTCTTC. Amino acids: CASSPKLNEQFF.

V usage is TRBV3-1 (or the pseudogene TRBV3-2) and J usage is TRBJ1-5, with 9 positions matching TRBD1. The trim removed 0 bases at V and 4 bases at J, leaving 7 bases unmatched. Looked up from germline, CDR1 is LGHDT and CDR2 is YNNKEL (reference sequence). The CDR3 sequence is 17 residues long. The CDR3 is CASSQDSFGTGNQPQHF. CDR3 bases: TGTGCCAGCAGCCAAGATAGTTTTGGGACAGGGAATCAGCCCCAGCATTTT.

The rearrangement joins TRBV30 to TRBJ1-6; 7 nucleotides line up with TRBD1. CDR3 length: 16 amino acids. Germline V CDR1 and CDR2: GTSNPN, SVGIG (reference sequence). Trimming removed 6 bases from V and 4 bases from J; junction bases left unmatched: 12. The CDR3 DNA reads as TGTGCCTGTAAGCATTCTCCAGGGGGTTATAATTCACCCCTCCACTTT. Translation: CACKHSPGGYNSPLHF. The full variable domain, with the rest looked up from reference TRBV30 and TRBJ1-6, is SQTIHQWPATLVQPVGSPLSLECTVEGTSNPNLYWYRQAAGRGLQLLFYSVGIGQISSEVPQNLSASRPQDRQFILSSKKLLLSDSGFYLCACKHSPGGYNSPLHFGNGTRLTVT.

As concerns this clone: This sample also contains other DNA sequences that code for the same CDR3. V usage is TRBV10-2 and J usage is TRBJ2-7; the match to TRBD2 covers 9 bases. Losses at the gene ends were 6 bases for V and 1 base for J; bases not matched to a gene: 7. CDR3 size: 15 residues. Germline V gene data show CDR1 as WSHSY and CDR2 as SAAADI. CDR3 sequence: CASSLAGVGSYEQYF. DNA of the CDR3: TGCGCCAGCAGCTTAGCGGGAGTTGGGTCCTACGAGCAGTACTTC.

This chain uses TRBV7-9 with TRBJ1-1; TRBD1 might be the D (5 bases). The ends were cut back, 0 bases at V and 11 bases at J, with 13 bases in the middle. The CDR3 covers 13 residues. The germline gives CDR1 SEHNR, CDR2 FQNEAQ (reference sequence). The CDR3 protein is CASSLAVAGDAFF. The CDR3 DNA reads TGTGCCAGCAGCTTAGCTGTGGCGGGGGACGCTTTCTTT. The variable domain in full, completed from reference TRBV7-9 and TRBJ1-1, reads DTGVSQNPRHKITKRGQNVTFRCDPISEHNRLYWYRQTLGQGPEFLTYFQNEAQLEKSRLLSDRFSAERPKGSFSTLEIQRTEQGDSAMYLCASSLAVAGDAFFGQGTRLTVV.

This clone was recorded only once. The chain recombines TRBV11-1 with TRBJ1-5, with TRBD1 identical over 8 bases. The germline V gene encodes CDR1 SGHAT and CDR2 FQDESV (reference sequence). CDR3 length: 14 residues. The trim removed 5 bases at V and 4 bases at J, leaving 4 bases unmatched. Written as DNA, the CDR3 is TGTGCCAGCAGCCAGGGGGCAGTTAATCAGCCCCAGCATTTT. This gives the protein CASSQGAVNQPQHF.

The chain combines TRBV7-2 with TRBJ2-5; D is undetermined. CDR1 and CDR2 from the germline V gene are SGHTA and FQGNSA. The CDR3 has 13 amino acids. V dropped 0 bases and J dropped 7 bases, with 9 bases sitting between them. CDR3 in amino acids: CASSLAQVGTQYF. In DNA form, the CDR3 reads TGTGCCAGCAGCTTAGCCCAGGTGGGGACCCAGTACTTC.

The V call is TRBV27, the J call TRBJ2-5; 10 bases match TRBD2. V lost 5 bases, J lost 3 bases, and 6 bases stayed unmatched. Germline V gene data show CDR1 as MNHEY and CDR2 as SMNVEV (reference sequence). This CDR3 is 15 amino acids long. CDR3 sequence (DNA): TGTGCCAGCAGTGTACAACTAGCGGGAAAAGAGACCCAGTACTTC. Its protein is CASSVQLAGKETQYF.

The rearrangement links TRBV6-5 to TRBJ2-3; 7 bases match TRBD1. There are 15 residues in the CDR3. With V trimmed by 0 bases and J by 12 bases, 12 bases remained unmatched. Germline lookup yields CDR1 MNHEY and CDR2 SVGAGI. CDR3 in amino acids: CASSYSMEVGQSQYF. The CDR3 DNA reads as TGTGCCAGCAGTTACTCGATGGAGGTGGGACAGAGCCAGTATTTT.